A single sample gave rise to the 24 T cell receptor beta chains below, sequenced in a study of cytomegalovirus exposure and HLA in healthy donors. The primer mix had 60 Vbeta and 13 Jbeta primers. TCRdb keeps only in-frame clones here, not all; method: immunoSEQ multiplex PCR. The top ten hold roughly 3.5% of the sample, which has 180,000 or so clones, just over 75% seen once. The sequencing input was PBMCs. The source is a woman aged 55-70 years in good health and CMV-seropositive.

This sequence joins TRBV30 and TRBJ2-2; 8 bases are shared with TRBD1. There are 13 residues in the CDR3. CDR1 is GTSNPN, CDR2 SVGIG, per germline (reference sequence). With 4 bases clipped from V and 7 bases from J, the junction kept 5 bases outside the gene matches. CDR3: CAWTNRGVGELFF. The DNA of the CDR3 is TGTGCCTGGACAAACAGGGGGGTCGGGGAGCTGTTTTTT. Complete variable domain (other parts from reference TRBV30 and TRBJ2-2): SQTIHQWPATLVQPVGSPLSLECTVEGTSNPNLYWYRQAAGRGLQLLFYSVGIGQISSEVPQNLSASRPQDRQFILSSKKLLLSDSGFYLCAWTNRGVGELFFGEGSRLTVL.

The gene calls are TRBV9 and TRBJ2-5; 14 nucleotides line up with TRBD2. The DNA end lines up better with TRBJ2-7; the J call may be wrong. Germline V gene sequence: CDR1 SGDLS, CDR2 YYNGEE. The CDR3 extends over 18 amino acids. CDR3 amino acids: CASSPGTSGSAGFDEQYF. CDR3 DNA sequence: TGTGCCAGCAGCCCCGGGACTAGCGGGAGTGCGGGTTTCGACGAGCAGTACTTC.

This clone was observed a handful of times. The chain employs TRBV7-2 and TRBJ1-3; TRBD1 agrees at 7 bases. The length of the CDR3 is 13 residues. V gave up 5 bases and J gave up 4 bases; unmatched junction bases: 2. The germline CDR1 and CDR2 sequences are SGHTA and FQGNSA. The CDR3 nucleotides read TGTGCCAGCAGCAGGGGGCCGGGAAACACCATATATTTT. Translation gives CASSRGPGNTIYF.

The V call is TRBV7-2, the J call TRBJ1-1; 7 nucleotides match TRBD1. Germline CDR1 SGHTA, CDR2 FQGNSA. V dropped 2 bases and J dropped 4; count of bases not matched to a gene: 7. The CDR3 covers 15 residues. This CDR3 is CASSLKIGGSTEAFF. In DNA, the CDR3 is TGTGCCAGCAGCTTAAAAATAGGGGGCAGCACTGAAGCTTTCTTT.

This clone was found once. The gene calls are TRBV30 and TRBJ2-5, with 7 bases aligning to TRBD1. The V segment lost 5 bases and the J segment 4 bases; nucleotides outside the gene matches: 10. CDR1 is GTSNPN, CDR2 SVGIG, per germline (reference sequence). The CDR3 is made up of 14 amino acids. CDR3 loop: CAWESDRVRETQYF. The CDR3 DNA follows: TGTGCCTGGGAATCAGACAGGGTGAGAGAGACCCAGTACTTC.

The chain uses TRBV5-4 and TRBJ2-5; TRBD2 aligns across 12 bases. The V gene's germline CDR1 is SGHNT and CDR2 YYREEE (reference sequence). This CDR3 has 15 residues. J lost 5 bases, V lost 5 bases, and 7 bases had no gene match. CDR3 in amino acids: CASSYAGTSGETQYF. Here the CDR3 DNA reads TGTGCCAGCAGTTACGCCGGGACTAGCGGGGAGACCCAGTACTTC.

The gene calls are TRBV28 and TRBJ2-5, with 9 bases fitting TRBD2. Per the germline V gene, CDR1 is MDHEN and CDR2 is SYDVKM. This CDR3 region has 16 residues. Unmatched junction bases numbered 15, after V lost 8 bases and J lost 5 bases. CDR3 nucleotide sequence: TGTGCCAGCCGAAGTAGCGGGAGAGGGAGGTGGGAGACCCAGTACTTC. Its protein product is CASRSSGRGRWETQYF.

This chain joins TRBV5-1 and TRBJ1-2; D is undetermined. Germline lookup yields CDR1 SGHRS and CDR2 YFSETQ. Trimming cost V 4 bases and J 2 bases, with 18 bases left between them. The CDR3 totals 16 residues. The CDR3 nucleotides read TGCGCCAGCAGCCCGACTCGGACTGAACTGAACTATGGCTACACCTTC. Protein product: CASSPTRTELNYGYTF.

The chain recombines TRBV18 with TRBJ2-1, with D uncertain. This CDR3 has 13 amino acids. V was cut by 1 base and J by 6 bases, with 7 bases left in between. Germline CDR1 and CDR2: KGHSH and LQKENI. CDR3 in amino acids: CASSPRGRNEQFF. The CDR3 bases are TGTGCCAGCTCACCACGAGGCCGCAATGAGCAGTTCTTC.

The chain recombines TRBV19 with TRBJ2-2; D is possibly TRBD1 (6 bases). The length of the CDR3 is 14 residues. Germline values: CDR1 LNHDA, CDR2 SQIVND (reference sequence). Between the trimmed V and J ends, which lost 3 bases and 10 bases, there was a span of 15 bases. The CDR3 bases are TGTGCCAGTAGTATCAGGGGTCCGGGCGCGGAGCTGTTTTTT. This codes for CASSIRGPGAELFF.

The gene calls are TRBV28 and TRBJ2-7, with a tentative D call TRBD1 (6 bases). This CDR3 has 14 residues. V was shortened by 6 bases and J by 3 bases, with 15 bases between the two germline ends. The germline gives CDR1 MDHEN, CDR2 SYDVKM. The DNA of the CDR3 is TGTGCCAGCAGCTCCAGGGGAAAGCGCTACGAGCAGTACTTC. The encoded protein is CASSSRGKRYEQYF.

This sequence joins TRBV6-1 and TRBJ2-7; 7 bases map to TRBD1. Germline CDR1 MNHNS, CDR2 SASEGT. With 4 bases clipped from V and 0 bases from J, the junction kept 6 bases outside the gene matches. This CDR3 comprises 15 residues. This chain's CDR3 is CASSGRDRLSYEQYF. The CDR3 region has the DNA TGTGCCAGCAGTGGCCGGGACAGACTCTCCTACGAGCAGTACTTC.

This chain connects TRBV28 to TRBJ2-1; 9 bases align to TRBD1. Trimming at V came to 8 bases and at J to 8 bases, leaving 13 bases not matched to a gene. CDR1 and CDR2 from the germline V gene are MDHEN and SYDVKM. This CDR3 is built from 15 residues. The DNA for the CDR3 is TGTGCCAGCTTTGGGACCGGGACAGGGACGGATGAGCAGTTCTTC. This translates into CASFGTGTGTDEQFF.

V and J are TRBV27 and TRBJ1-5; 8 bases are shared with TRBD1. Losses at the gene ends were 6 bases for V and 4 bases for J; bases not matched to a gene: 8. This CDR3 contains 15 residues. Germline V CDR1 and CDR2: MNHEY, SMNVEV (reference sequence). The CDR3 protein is CASRPSGQGNQPQHF. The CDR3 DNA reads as TGTGCCAGCAGACCCTCCGGACAGGGAAATCAGCCCCAGCATTTT.

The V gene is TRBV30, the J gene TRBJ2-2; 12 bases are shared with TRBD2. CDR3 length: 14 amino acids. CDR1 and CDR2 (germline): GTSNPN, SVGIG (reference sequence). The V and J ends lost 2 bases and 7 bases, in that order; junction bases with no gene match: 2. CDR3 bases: TGTGCCTGGAGTCTAGCGGGAGGGCTCGGGGAGCTGTTTTTT. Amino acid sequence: CAWSLAGGLGELFF.

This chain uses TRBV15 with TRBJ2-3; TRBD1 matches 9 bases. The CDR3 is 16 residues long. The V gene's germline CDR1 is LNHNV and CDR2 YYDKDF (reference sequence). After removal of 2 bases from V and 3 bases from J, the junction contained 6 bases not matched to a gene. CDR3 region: CATSRTGGIGTDTQYF. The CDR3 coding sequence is TGTGCCACCAGCAGAACAGGGGGCATCGGGACAGATACGCAGTATTTT.

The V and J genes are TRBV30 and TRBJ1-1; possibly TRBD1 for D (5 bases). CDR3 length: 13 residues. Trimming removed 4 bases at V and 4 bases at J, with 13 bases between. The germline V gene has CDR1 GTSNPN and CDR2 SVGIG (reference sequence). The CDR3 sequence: CAWNLGLRTEAFF. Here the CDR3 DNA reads TGTGCCTGGAACCTGGGGCTTCGCACTGAAGCTTTCTTT.

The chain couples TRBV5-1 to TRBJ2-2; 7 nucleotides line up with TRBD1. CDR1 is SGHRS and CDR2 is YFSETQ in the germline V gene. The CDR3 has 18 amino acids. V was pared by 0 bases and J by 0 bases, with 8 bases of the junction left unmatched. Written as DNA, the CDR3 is TGCGCCAGCAGCTTGGGGGGACAGATAGGCGCGAACACCGGGGAGCTGTTTTTT. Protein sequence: CASSLGGQIGANTGELFF.

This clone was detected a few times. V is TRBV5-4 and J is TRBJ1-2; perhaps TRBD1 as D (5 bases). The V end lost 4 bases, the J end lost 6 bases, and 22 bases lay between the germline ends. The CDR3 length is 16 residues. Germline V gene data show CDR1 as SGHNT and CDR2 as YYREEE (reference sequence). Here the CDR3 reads CASSPQIVAGVHGYTF. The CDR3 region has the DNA TGTGCCAGCAGCCCTCAAATAGTAGCGGGGGTCCATGGCTACACCTTC.

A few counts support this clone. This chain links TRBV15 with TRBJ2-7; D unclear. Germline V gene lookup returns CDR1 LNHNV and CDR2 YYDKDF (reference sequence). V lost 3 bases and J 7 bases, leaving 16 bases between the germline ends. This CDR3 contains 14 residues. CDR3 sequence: CATSSSDGMREQYF. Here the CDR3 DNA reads TGTGCCACCAGCAGTTCAGATGGAATGAGGGAGCAGTACTTC.

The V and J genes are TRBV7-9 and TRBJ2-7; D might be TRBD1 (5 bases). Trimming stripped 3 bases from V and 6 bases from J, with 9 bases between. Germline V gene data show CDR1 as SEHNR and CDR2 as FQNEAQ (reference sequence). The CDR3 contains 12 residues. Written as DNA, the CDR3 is TGTGCCAGCAGCTTCGTACAGGCCGAGCAGTACTTC. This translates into CASSFVQAEQYF.

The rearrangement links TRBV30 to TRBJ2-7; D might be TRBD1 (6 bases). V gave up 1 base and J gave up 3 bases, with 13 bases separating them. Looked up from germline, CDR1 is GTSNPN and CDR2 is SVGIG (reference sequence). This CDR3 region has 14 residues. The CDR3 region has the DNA TGTGCCTGGAGTGGGGCAGGGGCCGTCTACGAGCAGTACTTC. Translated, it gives CAWSGAGAVYEQYF.

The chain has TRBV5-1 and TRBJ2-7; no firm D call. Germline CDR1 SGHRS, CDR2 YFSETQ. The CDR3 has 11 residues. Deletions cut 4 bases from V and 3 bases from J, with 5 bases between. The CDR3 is CASSTGYEQYF. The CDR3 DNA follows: TGCGCCAGCAGCACCGGCTACGAGCAGTACTTC.

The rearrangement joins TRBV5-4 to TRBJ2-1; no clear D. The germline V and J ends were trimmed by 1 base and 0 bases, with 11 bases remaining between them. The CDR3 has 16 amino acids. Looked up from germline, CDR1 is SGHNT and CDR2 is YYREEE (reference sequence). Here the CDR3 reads CASSLHRVHSYNEQFF. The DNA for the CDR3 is TGTGCCAGCAGCTTGCATCGAGTTCACTCCTACAATGAGCAGTTCTTC.